This section outlines one TCR beta chain sequence together with its context. The target of this receptor is not known. One base away there is no much larger clone; base qualities are not given. Collaborating institutions collected whole blood in K2EDTA tubes following their own protocols. Collaborator samples were shipped for TCRbeta analysis as frozen whole blood, isolated PBMCs, or DNA extracted from either sample type. This sample is part of a study of blood T cell repertoires in COVID-19 (dated by TCRdb to 2018 to 2020). As for the study more broadly: Samples from collaborators originated in the United States, Italy and Spain and spanned both the acute and convalescent phases of COVID-19. Subjects who had been exposed to COVID-19, were actively infected with it, or had recovered from it provided the deeply sampled blood TCRbeta repertoires that made up the dataset. The material from the prospective study consisted of cDNA or gDNA derived from T cells, B-cell-depleted T cells, or PBMCs. The repertoires were released in a freely available public database intended as a resource for research on the immune response to SARS-CoV-2. Nearly every sample came with metadata listing a de-identified subject ID, COVID-19 status, age in years and sex. The samples were drawn from the first 160 participants of the ongoing ImmuneRACE study and from over a thousand subjects provided by 6 global collaborators. HLA class I and class II types, where available, came from metadata supplied by the sample provider rather than from assay-based typing.

The immunoSEQ Assay, a bias-controlled multiplex PCR, was used to amplify TCRbeta CDR3 regions from genomic DNA. The authors' pipeline ran thus. Within the assay, amplification of reference gene primers was used to estimate how many nucleated cells each sample contained. To quantify the absolute abundance of each unique TCRbeta CDR3 rearrangement, sequence reads were collapsed and filtered. For each sample, productive Simpson clonality was calculated as the square root of Simpson's diversity index over productive rearrangements. TCRdb holds this immuneACCESS table with in-frame rearrangements only. Some clones are missing; in checked studies, unresolved V genes explain under half, and the rest has no known cause. V, J and clone size are those of that table, while D and trimming were read from the DNA. Within this sample are more than 70,000 clones, with 65% to 85% of them counted one time only. The top ten constitute approximately 4.4% of the sample.

Study-level results and caveats: The amount of clinical and demographic metadata varied by source and participant and was provided uncurated.

This TCR was recovered from a woman aged 80 or older with active or convalescent COVID-19. The sample was peripheral blood.

The CDR3 here reads CASSLAQVAKNIQYF. The DNA sequence is as follows: TGTGCCAGCAGCTTGGCCCAGGTAGCCAAAAACATTCAGTACTTC. This chain is built from TRBV5-8 and TRBJ2-4, with no reliable assignment of the D segment. Trimming at the junction amounts to 0 bases on V and 0 bases on J, and the germline ends lie 7 bases apart. The CDR3 contains 15 residues, cysteine and phenylalanine counted. CDR3 DNA is the only sequence kept; it has 45 bases, read in frame from the first base. According to the germline V gene, CDR1 reads SGHTS and CDR2 reads YDEGEE. Beyond the CDR3, the reference TRBV5-8 and TRBJ2-4 genes provide the residues; the full variable domain reads: EAGVTQSPTHLIKTRGQQATLRCSPISGHTSVYWYQQALGLGLQFLLWYDEGEERNRGNFPPRFSGRQFPNYSSELNVNALELEDSALYLCASSLAQVAKNIQYFGAGTRLSVL.